The 23 T cell receptor beta chains in this list originate from one sample, sequenced in a study of T cell changes during pregnancy in multiple sclerosis. The repertoire was sequenced with immunoSEQ multiplex PCR; TCRdb's copy has only in-frame clones and lacks some. Seen here are almost 95,000 clones, roughly nine tenths observed once, and the top ten hold 1.5%. This material consisted of peripheral blood, taken in the first trimester of pregnancy. The receptor set was obtained from a female donor with multiple sclerosis, enrolled in a pregnancy study.

The gene calls are TRBV11-2 and TRBJ2-7, with TRBD1 matching over 8 bases. J lost 2 bases, V lost 6 bases, and 9 bases had no gene match. The CDR3 covers 15 residues. Germline V lookup: CDR1 SGHAT, CDR2 FQNNGV. CDR3 sequence (DNA): TGTGCCAGCAGGTCCGGACAGGGTCGGACCTACGAGCAGTACTTC. It specifies CASRSGQGRTYEQYF.

This clone was counted ten times or more. The gene calls are TRBV27 and TRBJ1-1; no clear D gene. This CDR3 spans 14 amino acids. Per the germline V gene, CDR1 is MNHEY and CDR2 is SMNVEV (reference sequence). V was clipped by 5 bases and J by 4 bases, with 14 bases between them. The CDR3 sequence is CASSMTPRRTEAFF. CDR3 bases: TGTGCCAGCAGTATGACTCCGCGTCGCACTGAAGCTTTCTTT.

This chain connects TRBV7-8 to TRBJ1-5; TRBD1 matches at 8 bases. The CDR3 has 16 amino acids. Losses at the gene ends were 4 bases for V and 0 bases for J; bases not matched to a gene: 5. Germline CDR1 and CDR2: SGHVS and FQNEAQ. As DNA, the CDR3 is TGTGCCAGCAGCTCCGACAGGGGTCTTAGCAATCAGCCCCAGCATTTT. Residues: CASSSDRGLSNQPQHF.

This clone was found once. The CDR3 region is CASSQDPAGTSTDTQYF. The CDR3 DNA follows: TGCGCCAGCAGCCAAGATCCGGCGGGGACTAGCACAGATACGCAGTATTTT. V usage is TRBV4-1 and J usage is TRBJ2-3, with D possibly matching TRBD2 (6 bases). The CDR3 covers 17 residues. Per germline, CDR1 MGHRA and CDR2 YSYEKL. V lost 0 bases to trimming and J lost 0 bases, with 13 bases between them.

In its sample, this clone was seen once. V is TRBV27 and J is TRBJ2-3; the D gene is possibly TRBD1 (5 bases). Germline-derived CDR1 and CDR2 are MNHEY and SMNVEV (reference sequence). The CDR3 loop spans 13 amino acids. V lost 5 bases, J lost 2 bases, and 8 bases lay in between. The CDR3 region has the DNA TGTGCCAGCAGTGTGACAGACACAGATACGCAGTATTTT. Its translation is CASSVTDTDTQYF.

V is TRBV19 and J is TRBJ2-3; 8 bases match TRBD2. Germline V CDR1 and CDR2: LNHDA, SQIVND (reference sequence). The CDR3 length is 16 residues. J lost 4 bases, V lost 3 bases, and 9 bases had no gene match. The CDR3 protein is CASSILRAGEADTQYF. The CDR3 coding sequence is TGTGCCAGTAGTATCCTAAGAGCGGGAGAAGCAGATACGCAGTATTTT.

This chain uses TRBV10-3 with TRBJ2-5; 12 bases map to TRBD2. V lost 4 bases and J lost 0; bases outside the gene matches: 0. The germline V gene encodes CDR1 ENHRY and CDR2 SYGVKD. The CDR3 spans 15 residues. As DNA, the CDR3 is TGTGCCATCAGTGGGACTAGCGGGAACCAAGAGACCCAGTACTTC. Its translation is CAISGTSGNQETQYF.

The chain recombines TRBV4-1 with TRBJ1-3, with D hard to call. The CDR3 is 16 amino acids. V was clipped by 1 base and J by 4 bases, with 14 bases between them. Looked up from germline, CDR1 is MGHRA and CDR2 is YSYEKL. CDR3 sequence: CASSQGAPLSGNTIYF. CDR3 nucleotide sequence: TGCGCCAGCAGCCAAGGGGCCCCCCTGAGCGGAAACACCATATATTTT.

The chain carries TRBV10-3 and TRBJ2-3; 10 positions match TRBD2. CDR1 and CDR2 from the germline V gene are ENHRY and SYGVKD. Trimming took 6 bases from V and 2 from J; bases not matched to a gene: 11. The CDR3 contains 17 residues. CDR3 DNA: TGTGCCATCAGCCTTAACGGAGCGGGAGGGATCACAGATACGCAGTATTTT. Its protein product is CAISLNGAGGITDTQYF.

The V and J genes are TRBV19 and TRBJ1-1; possible D gene TRBD1, 5 bases. This CDR3 is 16 amino acids long. V was trimmed by 5 bases and J by 1 base, leaving 17 bases between them. Germline V CDR1 and CDR2: LNHDA, SQIVND (reference sequence). CDR3 nucleotides: TGTGCCAGTAGTTTGTTTTCGCTGGGGGGGAACACTGAAGCTTTCTTT. This sequence encodes CASSLFSLGGNTEAFF.

This chain joins TRBV10-3 and TRBJ2-2; D might be TRBD1 (5 bases). The CDR3 is 16 residues long. With 10 bases removed from V and 2 bases from J, the gap between germline ends came to 20 bases. Germline loops: CDR1 ENHRY, CDR2 SYGVKD. CDR3 sequence (DNA): TGTGCCACCGCTACAGCAGGGTTCCTCAACACCGGGGAGCTGTTTTTT. It specifies CATATAGFLNTGELFF.

This chain uses TRBV18 with TRBJ2-3, with D maybe TRBD1 (6 bases). This CDR3 is 15 amino acids long. Germline V gene data show CDR1 as KGHSH and CDR2 as LQKENI. Trimming took off 4 bases at V and 0 bases at J, with 11 bases between the two ends. This CDR3 is CASSLRQASTDTQYF. The CDR3, as DNA: TGTGCCAGCTCACTCAGACAGGCTAGCACAGATACGCAGTATTTT.

The chain combines TRBV9 with TRBJ1-2; 10 positions match TRBD1. Germline values: CDR1 SGDLS, CDR2 YYNGEE. The ends lost 3 bases at V and 3 bases at J; junction bases unmatched: 8. This CDR3 is built from 16 residues. The CDR3 protein is CASSGIRTGGDYGYTF. The CDR3 bases are TGTGCCAGCAGCGGGATACGGACAGGGGGGGACTATGGCTACACCTTC.

CDR3: CASSWGQGTWEQYF. The CDR3 bases are TGTGCCAGCAGTTGGGGACAGGGTACGTGGGAGCAGTACTTC. The genes are TRBV6-5 and TRBJ2-7; 9 nucleotides agree with TRBD1. Trimming took 4 bases from V and 7 from J; bases not matched to a gene: 8. The CDR3 consists of 14 residues. Germline V lookup: CDR1 MNHEY, CDR2 SVGAGI.

V usage is TRBV5-8 and J usage is TRBJ2-1; weak D call: TRBD1 (5 bases). The CDR3 spans 15 residues. CDR1 SGHTS and CDR2 YDEGEE come from the germline V gene. V was cut by 2 bases and J by 2 bases, with 11 bases left in between. The CDR3, as DNA: TGTGCCAGCAGCTTCTCACCAGGGACCTACAATGAGCAGTTCTTC. Amino acids: CASSFSPGTYNEQFF.

V gene TRBV5-6 combines with J gene TRBJ2-4; D call uncertain. This CDR3 is built from 17 residues. Germline CDR1 and CDR2: SGHDT and YYEEEE. Between the trimmed V and J ends, which lost 2 bases and 0 bases, there was a span of 15 bases. CDR3 coding DNA: TGTGCCAGCAGCTTATACGCGGCACGACTAGCCAAAAACATTCAGTACTTC. Protein sequence: CASSLYAARLAKNIQYF. The whole variable domain, filled in from reference TRBV5-6 and TRBJ2-4, reads DAGVTQSPTHLIKTRGQQVTLRCSPKSGHDTVSWYQQALGQGPQFIFQYYEEEERQRGNFPDRFSGHQFPNYSSELNVNALLLGDSALYLCASSLYAARLAKNIQYFGAGTRLSVL.

The chain has TRBV29-1 and TRBJ2-1; a weak D match, TRBD1 (6 bases). V lost 1 base and J lost 6, with 10 bases in between. The length of the CDR3 is 13 residues. Germline-derived CDR1 and CDR2 are SQVTM and ANQGSEA. CDR3 bases: TGCAGCGTTGAAGCCCAGGGGCCCAATGAGCAGTTCTTC. Translating gives CSVEAQGPNEQFF.

The genes are TRBV10-2 and TRBJ2-1; 13 nucleotides align to TRBD2. Trimming at V came to 4 bases and at J to 8 bases, leaving 5 bases not matched to a gene. Germline loops: CDR1 WSHSY, CDR2 SAAADI. The CDR3 sequence is 15 residues long. The CDR3: CASSGGTSGIYEQFF. In DNA form, the CDR3 reads TGCGCCAGCAGTGGAGGGACTAGCGGGATATATGAGCAGTTCTTC.

The chain uses TRBV2 and TRBJ1-5; D call uncertain. Between the trimmed V and J ends, which lost 2 bases and 5 bases, there was a span of 7 bases. Germline V lookup: CDR1 SNHLY, CDR2 FYNNEI. This CDR3 has 13 residues. CDR3 coding DNA: TGTGCCAGCAGTGAACGCGCTGATCAGCCCCAGCATTTT. This translates into CASSERADQPQHF. Looking up the rest from reference TRBV2 and TRBJ1-5 gives the full variable domain: EPEVTQTPSHQVTQMGQEVILRCVPISNHLYFYWYRQILGQKVEFLVSFYNNEISEKSEIFDDQFSVERPDGSNFTLKIRSTKLEDSAMYFCASSERADQPQHFGDGTRLSIL.

The chain links TRBV7-3 to TRBJ2-3; D unresolved. CDR1 is SGHTA and CDR2 is FQGTGA in the germline V gene. CDR3 length: 13 amino acids. Between the trimmed V and J ends, which lost 5 bases and 0 bases, there was a span of 6 bases. The CDR3 DNA is TGTGCCAGCAGCGCCCTAAGCACAGATACGCAGTATTTT. As protein: CASSALSTDTQYF.

This chain joins TRBV7-2 and TRBJ2-1, with 13 bases lining up with TRBD2. Looked up from germline, CDR1 is SGHTA and CDR2 is FQGNSA. This CDR3 comprises 17 residues. V lost 4 bases and J lost 0; bases outside the gene matches: 3. CDR3 sequence: CASSSTSGGSSYNEQFF. CDR3 nucleotides: TGTGCCAGCAGCTCGACTAGCGGGGGGAGCTCCTACAATGAGCAGTTCTTC.

This clone was observed a handful of times. The chain has TRBV6-1 and TRBJ1-1, with D tentatively TRBD1 (6 bases). Per germline, CDR1 MNHNS and CDR2 SASEGT. V gave up 7 bases and J gave up 5 bases, with 20 bases separating them. The CDR3 runs 15 residues. The CDR3 DNA follows: TGTGCCAGCATGGGACACAAAGGGCCGGGGACTGAAGCTTTCTTT. This encodes CASMGHKGPGTEAFF.

This clone was counted a single time. The chain couples TRBV2 to TRBJ2-2; D not certain. V was trimmed by 5 bases and J by 0 bases, leaving 7 bases between them. Looked up from germline, CDR1 is SNHLY and CDR2 is FYNNEI. The CDR3 contains 14 residues. DNA for the CDR3: TGTGCCAGCAGTCTAATATCGAACACCGGGGAGCTGTTTTTT. It yields the protein CASSLISNTGELFF.